Following are 14 T cell receptor beta chains from one sample sequenced in a study of vaccination and CD4 T cells after COVID-19. Once obtained from cultured CD4+ T cells, the DNA was sequenced using the Oncomine TCR Beta short-read assay. In this case, cultured CD4+ T cells provided the extracted genomic DNA. Via MiXCR, TCRdb re-called the PCR reads, giving one row per CDR3 protein. The sample lists over 8,000 distinct CDR3 sequences, around 28% seen once, with roughly 12% in the top ten. No antigens are known for them. Treatment defined: approximately nine-day PBMC culture with coronavirus spike peptide pools or control peptides (ViraFEST assay). CD4+ T-cell collection from the unexposed donor predated the COVID-19 pandemic (2011-2018). The sample taken for sequencing was CD4+ T cells from blood, cultured in vitro. The receptors were sampled from a human donor in good health.

J is TRBJ1-6 and V is TRBV10-3; D is ambiguous. The germline V gene has CDR1 ENHRY and CDR2 SYGVKD. There are 13 residues in the CDR3. The V and J ends lost 10 bases and 9 bases respectively, with 16 bases between them. The CDR3 spells CASTTAIGSPLHF. In nucleotides, the CDR3 is TGTGCCAGTACGACGGCTATCGGTTCACCCCTCCACTTT.

The chain links TRBV4-3 to TRBJ2-5; D is uncertain. CDR1 LGHNA and CDR2 YSLEER come from the germline V gene. This CDR3 has 16 residues. V was clipped by 5 bases and J by 1 base, with 17 bases between them. CDR3 nucleotide sequence: TGCGCCAGCAGCATGGGGTACCCCCAGATCCAAGAGACCCAGTACTTC. Amino acids: CASSMGYPQIQETQYF.

V is TRBV7-3 and J is TRBJ2-3, with a possible D match to TRBD2 (6 bases). Germline V gene data show CDR1 as SGHTA and CDR2 as FQGTGA. The CDR3 is 17 amino acids. Trimming stripped 5 bases from V and 3 bases from J, with 21 bases between. The chain's CDR3 is CASSIDPGVRETDTQYF. The CDR3 DNA follows: TGTGCCAGCAGCATCGACCCGGGGGTTCGGGAGACAGATACGCAGTATTTT. The whole variable domain, remainder taken from reference TRBV7-3 and TRBJ2-3, is GAGVSQTPSNKVTEKGKYVELRCDPISGHTALYWYRQSLGQGPEFLIYFQGTGAADDSGLPNDRFFAVRPEGSVSTLKIQRTERGDSAVYLCASSIDPGVRETDTQYFGPGTRLTVL.

CDR3 sequence (DNA): TGTGCCAGCAGTGTAGGACAGCCCAATCAGCCCCAGCATTTT. It encodes CASSVGQPNQPQHF. The rearrangement joins TRBV6-1 to TRBJ1-5; a weak D match, TRBD1 (6 bases). V lost 4 bases and J 3 bases, leaving 10 bases between the germline ends. CDR1 MNHNS and CDR2 SASEGT come from the germline V gene. The CDR3 has 14 amino acids.

This clonotype was seen just once. The V call is TRBV6-2 or TRBV6-3, the J call TRBJ2-1; TRBD2 aligns across 12 bases. In germline, CDR1 is MNHEY, CDR2 SVGEGT. The CDR3 has 17 amino acids. V trimming: 6 bases; J trimming: 7 bases; junction bases outside the gene matches: 13. CDR3 region: CASSFELLAGGGNEQFF. CDR3 bases: TGTGCCAGCAGCTTCGAACTACTAGCGGGAGGTGGGAATGAGCAGTTCTTC.

The V and J genes are TRBV2 and TRBJ2-1, with D maybe TRBD2 (6 bases). Germline lookup yields CDR1 SNHLY and CDR2 FYNNEI. The CDR3 is made up of 12 amino acids. Deletions cut 10 bases from V and 7 bases from J, with 14 bases between. The chain's CDR3 is CATRGSWNEQFF. The DNA for the CDR3 is TGTGCCACCCGGGGGAGTTGGAATGAGCAGTTCTTC.

This clonotype was detected a few times. The rearrangement joins TRBV19 to TRBJ1-1, with TRBD1 matching over 8 bases. The CDR3 spans 16 residues. V shed 4 bases, J shed 4 bases, and the junction held 11 bases outside the gene matches. Per germline, CDR1 LNHDA and CDR2 SQIVND (reference sequence). The CDR3 DNA follows: TGTGCCAGTAGTAGTAGTGCCAGGGGGCGAGGCACTGAAGCTTTCTTT. This gives the protein CASSSSARGRGTEAFF.

This clonotype was picked up one time. The junction differs from germline at one of its ends, possibly a read error. The chain combines TRBV12-3 or TRBV12-4 with TRBJ2-5, with 8 bases fitting TRBD2. The CDR3 has 15 amino acids. CDR3 loop: CASSLAGRVVETQYF. CDR3 bases: TGTGCCAGCAGCTTAGCGGGAAGGGTAGTGGAGACCCAGTACTTC.

This clonotype was recorded a few times. The CDR3, as DNA: TGTGCCAGCAGCTCTTCAGGGGTGGCGGATACGCAGTATTTT. Translation gives CASSSSGVADTQYF. The J gene is TRBJ2-3, the V gene TRBV7-9, with D perhaps matching TRBD1 (6 bases). The CDR3 loop spans 14 amino acids. Germline CDR1 and CDR2: SEHNR and FQNEAQ (reference sequence). Trimming left V 4 bases short and J 6 bases short, with 14 bases between.

The rearrangement uses TRBV2 and TRBJ2-7; D is perhaps TRBD1 (5 bases). Trimming took 5 bases from V and 6 from J, leaving 14 bases between them. The CDR3 sequence is 13 residues long. Germline V CDR1 and CDR2: SNHLY, FYNNEI. The CDR3 DNA is TGTGCCAGCAGTATCCAGGGATACTCCGAGCAGTACTTC. Protein product: CASSIQGYSEQYF. Full variable domain (rest looked up from reference TRBV2 and TRBJ2-7): EPEVTQTPSHQVTQMGQEVILRCVPISNHLYFYWYRQILGQKVEFLVSFYNNEISEKSEIFDDQFSVERPDGSNFTLKIRSTKLEDSAMYFCASSIQGYSEQYFGPGTRLTVT.

This clonotype was detected only once. The rearrangement joins TRBV12-3 or TRBV12-4 to TRBJ2-6, with 7 bases matching TRBD1. CDR3 length: 13 residues. The V gene end was trimmed by 7 bases and the J gene end by 12 bases; junction bases not matched to a gene: 9. In nucleotides, the CDR3 is TGTGCCAGCACCATCGACAGGGCGGGCGTCCTGACTTTC. Translated, it gives CASTIDRAGVLTF.

This clonotype was seen a few times. The gene calls are TRBV7-9 and TRBJ2-5; unclear D gene. V was shortened by 3 bases and J by 1 base, with 6 bases between the two germline ends. The CDR3 loop spans 13 amino acids. CDR1 and CDR2 (germline): SEHNR, FQNEAQ (reference sequence). CDR3: CASSLNSQETQYF. CDR3 sequence (DNA): TGTGCCAGCAGCTTGAACAGCCAAGAGACCCAGTACTTC.

This clonotype was detected a few times. This sequence joins TRBV24-1 and TRBJ1-2; 9 bases map to TRBD1. CDR3 length equals 16 residues. Germline trimming cut 5 bases from V and 3 bases from J; bases unmatched to any gene: 9. Germline loops: CDR1 KGHDR, CDR2 SFDVKD. The CDR3 here is CATSAQAGQGDYGYTF. CDR3 DNA sequence: TGTGCCACCAGTGCCCAAGCGGGACAGGGCGACTATGGCTACACCTTC.

The chain couples TRBV20-1 to TRBJ2-1; TRBD1 aligns across 9 bases. V was pared by 3 bases and J by 8 bases, with 5 bases of the junction left unmatched. The V gene's germline CDR1 is DFQATT and CDR2 SNEGSKA (reference sequence). CDR3 size: 13 residues. CDR3 sequence reads: CSASVRQGDEQFF. For the CDR3, the DNA is TGCAGTGCTAGTGTGAGACAGGGGGATGAGCAGTTCTTC.